This T cell receptor (beta chain) came from a study of T cell changes during pregnancy in multiple sclerosis. There are 16 residues in the CDR3. J lost 4 bases, V lost 4 bases, and 9 bases had no gene match. Looked up from germline, CDR1 is SGHNT and CDR2 is YYREEE (reference sequence). Assay used: immunoSEQ multiplex PCR; TCRdb lists only in-frame clones, some missing. Of over 45,000 clones in the sample, about 88% are singletons; the top ten hold approximately 2%. The receptor was isolated from a female donor with multiple sclerosis, enrolled in a pregnancy study. The chain joins TRBV5-4 to TRBJ2-5; 11 positions match TRBD1. The specimen comprised peripheral blood, sampled after pregnancy. The CDR3 sequence is CASSRRTGGEGETQYF. The CDR3 DNA sequence: TGTGCCAGCAGCCGACGGACAGGGGGCGAGGGAGAGACCCAGTACTTC.